This entry features one T cell receptor beta chain sequence. No cognate antigen has been identified for it. No much larger clone exists at a distance of one base, and base qualities are not known. V and J are truncated by 6 bases and 1 base respectively, leaving an intervening sequence of 9 bases. The CDR3 goes from the cysteine to the phenylalanine over 13 residues. Kept here is only the CDR3 DNA, which spans 39 bases and is read in frame from base 1. As encoded in the germline V gene (reference sequence), CDR1 is MNHEY while CDR2 is SMNVEV. On the day of marrow donation, related bone marrow donors gave peripheral blood samples. Mononuclear cells from peripheral blood and bone marrow were separated by Ficoll-Hypaque density centrifugation and then cryopreserved. FACS on a FACSAria II was used to sort CD4+ and CD8+ T cells, including the naive and memory subsets. TRB sequencing was run on genomic DNA with either the immunoSEQ assay at survey resolution or the hsTCRB kit. Per the source publication's procedure: The immunoSEQ software handled the initial read processing, while the LymphoSeq R package was used for the repertoire analyses. Clonality was computed as 1 minus normalized Shannon entropy, and a Gini coefficient was also calculated for each TRB dataset. To infer phenotypes in unsorted samples, TRB sequences from sorted subsets of the recipient or donor were mapped onto the unsorted samples of the same recipient. Entries here come from immuneACCESS through TCRdb and include only in-frame sequences with V and J called. Some clones fail to appear in such tables; in the studies checked, an unresolved V gene covers under half of the shortfall, and the cause of the remainder is unknown. V and J calls and clone size are copied from that table; D and trimming were computed from the DNA. Recorded for this sample are under 15,000 clones; approximately 80% of them occurred a single time. Jointly, the top ten make up roughly 0.83% of the sample.

This entry is derived from a study of T cells after posttransplantation cyclophosphamide (dated by TCRdb to 2016 to 2017). Study-level background: Using TRB sequencing, the study followed how the T cell repertoire rebuilt after myeloablative bone marrow transplantation with posttransplantation cyclophosphamide given as GVHD prophylaxis. Samples from some 40 PTCy-treated patients, along with samples from 16 of their related bone marrow donors, underwent antigen receptor sequencing. Blood from all 35 or so PTCy patients with 1-year posttransplant specimens was subjected to TRB sequencing. In 3 patients, TRB sequencing was also performed on up to 3 more blood samples taken 2 to 5.2 years after transplant, and in a handful of patients, pretransplant blood was also TRB-sequenced. TRA and TRB clonality were tightly correlated in about ten samples, so subsequent TCR analyses focused on TRB only. Public TRB sequences were compared against a database of over 3,500 sequences linked to responses to pathogens, tumor antigens, self-antigens and alloantigens.

Here is what the overall study found, with its caveats: Donor-recipient similarity was low at 1-2 months but increased during the first year, and donor CD8+ memory clones often dominated later blood repertoires. Across about 40 patients, TRB clonality was highly associated with recipient CMV seropositivity and CMV reactivation, and diversity in PTCy patients was similar to diversity in CNI/methotrexate controls. The TRB repertoires of T cells infiltrating skin or the GI tract showed only limited overlap with the TRB repertoires found in blood.

The sequence came from a man aged 45 to 65 in good health, CMV-negative, and a related stem cell transplant donor. The chain uses TRBV27 and TRBJ1-1; the D gene remains uncertain. The sequenced material came from memory CD4+ T cells sorted from PBMCs. At the DNA level, the sequence is TGTGCCAGCAGACTAAAGAAGAACACTGAAGCTTTCTTT. This codes for CASRLKKNTEAFF.